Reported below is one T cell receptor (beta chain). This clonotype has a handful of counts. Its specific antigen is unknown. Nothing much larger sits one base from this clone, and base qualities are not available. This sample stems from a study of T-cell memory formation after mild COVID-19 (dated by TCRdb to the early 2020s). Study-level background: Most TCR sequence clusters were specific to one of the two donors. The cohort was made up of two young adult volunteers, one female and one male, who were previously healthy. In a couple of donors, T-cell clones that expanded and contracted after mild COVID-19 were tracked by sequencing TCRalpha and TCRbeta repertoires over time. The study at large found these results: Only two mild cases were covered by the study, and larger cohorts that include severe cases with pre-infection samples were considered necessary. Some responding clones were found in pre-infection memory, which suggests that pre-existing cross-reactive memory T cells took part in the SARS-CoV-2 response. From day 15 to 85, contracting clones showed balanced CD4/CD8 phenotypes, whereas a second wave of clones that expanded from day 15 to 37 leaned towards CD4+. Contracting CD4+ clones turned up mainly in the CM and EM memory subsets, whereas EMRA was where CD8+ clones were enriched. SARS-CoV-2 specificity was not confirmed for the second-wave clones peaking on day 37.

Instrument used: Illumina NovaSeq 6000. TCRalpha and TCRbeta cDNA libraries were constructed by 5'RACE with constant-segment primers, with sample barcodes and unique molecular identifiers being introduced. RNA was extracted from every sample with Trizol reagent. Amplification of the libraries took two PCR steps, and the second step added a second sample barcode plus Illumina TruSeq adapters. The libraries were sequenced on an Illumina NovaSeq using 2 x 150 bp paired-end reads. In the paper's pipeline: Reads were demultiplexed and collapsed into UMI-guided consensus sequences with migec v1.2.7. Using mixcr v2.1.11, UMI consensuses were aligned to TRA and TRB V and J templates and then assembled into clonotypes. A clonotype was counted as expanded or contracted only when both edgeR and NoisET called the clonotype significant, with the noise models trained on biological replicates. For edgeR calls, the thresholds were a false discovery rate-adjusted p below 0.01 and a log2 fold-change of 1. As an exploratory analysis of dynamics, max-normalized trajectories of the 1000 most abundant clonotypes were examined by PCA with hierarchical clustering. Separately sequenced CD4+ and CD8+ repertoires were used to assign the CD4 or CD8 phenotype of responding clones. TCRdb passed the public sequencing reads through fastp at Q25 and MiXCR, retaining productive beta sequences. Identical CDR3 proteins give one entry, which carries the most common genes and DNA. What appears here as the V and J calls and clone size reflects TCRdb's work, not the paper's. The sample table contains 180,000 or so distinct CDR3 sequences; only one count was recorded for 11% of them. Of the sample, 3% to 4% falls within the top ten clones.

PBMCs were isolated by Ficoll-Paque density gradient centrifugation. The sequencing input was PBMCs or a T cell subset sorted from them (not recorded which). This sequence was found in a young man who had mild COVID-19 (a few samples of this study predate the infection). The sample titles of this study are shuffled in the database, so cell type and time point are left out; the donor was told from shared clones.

The base sequence is TGCAGCGTCTCCGGGACAGGGGCCCTTGGTAACTATGGCTACACCTTC. Translated, it reads CSVSGTGALGNYGYTF. Here the chain combines TRBV29-1 and TRBJ1-2; 10 of the junction bases match TRBD1. Trimmed from V: 6 bases; trimmed from J: 1 base; junction bases lacking a gene match: 11. The germline V gene encodes CDR1 SQVTM and CDR2 ANQGSEA. Measured from the cysteine to the phenylalanine, the CDR3 is 16 residues long. CDR3 DNA only is kept here, 48 bases in frame from base 1.